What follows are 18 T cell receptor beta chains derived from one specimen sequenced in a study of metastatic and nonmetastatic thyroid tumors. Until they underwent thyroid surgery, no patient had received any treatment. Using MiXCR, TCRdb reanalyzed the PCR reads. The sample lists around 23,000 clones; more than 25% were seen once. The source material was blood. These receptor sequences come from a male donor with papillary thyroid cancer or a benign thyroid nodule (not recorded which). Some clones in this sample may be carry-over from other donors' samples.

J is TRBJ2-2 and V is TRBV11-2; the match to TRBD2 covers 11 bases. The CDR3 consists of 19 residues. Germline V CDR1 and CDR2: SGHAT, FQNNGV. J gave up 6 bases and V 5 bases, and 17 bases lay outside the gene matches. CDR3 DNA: TGTGCCAGCAGCCCCCCCACAGGGATACTAGCGGGAGTTGCCGGGGAGCTGTTTTTT. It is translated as CASSPPTGILAGVAGELFF.

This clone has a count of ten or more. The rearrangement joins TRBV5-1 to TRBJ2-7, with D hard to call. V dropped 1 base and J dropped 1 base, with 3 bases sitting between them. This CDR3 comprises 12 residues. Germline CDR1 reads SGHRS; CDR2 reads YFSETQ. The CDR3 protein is CASSLPSYEQYF. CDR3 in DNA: TGCGCCAGCAGCTTGCCTTCCTACGAGCAGTACTTC. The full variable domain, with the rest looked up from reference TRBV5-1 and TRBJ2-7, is KAGVTQTPRYLIKTRGQQVTLSCSPISGHRSVSWYQQTPGQGLQFLFEYFSETQRNKGNFPGRFSGRQFSNSRSEMNVSTLELGDSALYLCASSLPSYEQYFGPGTRLTVT.

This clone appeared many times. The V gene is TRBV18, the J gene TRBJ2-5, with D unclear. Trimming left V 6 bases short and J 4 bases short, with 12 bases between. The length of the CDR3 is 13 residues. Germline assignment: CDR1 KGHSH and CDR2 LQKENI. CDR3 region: CASSLKVPETQYF. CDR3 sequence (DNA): TGTGCCAGCTCCCTCAAGGTCCCAGAGACCCAGTACTTC.

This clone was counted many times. This CDR3 reads CASSHSTNEQFF. CDR3 DNA: TGTGCCAGCTCACACTCAACTAATGAGCAGTTCTTC. V usage is TRBV18 and J usage is TRBJ2-1; no definite D call. V shed 4 bases and J shed 7 bases, with 8 bases lying between them. The germline CDR1 and CDR2 sequences are KGHSH and LQKENI. This CDR3 contains 12 residues. Variable domain in full (rest from reference TRBV18 and TRBJ2-1): NAGVMQNPRHLVRRRGQEARLRCSPMKGHSHVYWYRQLPEEGLKFMVYLQKENIIDESGMPKERFSAEFPKEGPSILRIQQVVRGDSAAYFCASSHSTNEQFFGPGTRLTVL.

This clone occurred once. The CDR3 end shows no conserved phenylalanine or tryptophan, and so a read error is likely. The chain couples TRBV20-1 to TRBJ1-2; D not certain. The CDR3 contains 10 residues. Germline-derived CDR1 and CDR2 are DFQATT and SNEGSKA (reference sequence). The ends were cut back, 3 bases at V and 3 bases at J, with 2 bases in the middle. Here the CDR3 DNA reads TGCAGTGCTAGTGACTATGGCTACACCCTC. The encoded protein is CSASDYGYTL.

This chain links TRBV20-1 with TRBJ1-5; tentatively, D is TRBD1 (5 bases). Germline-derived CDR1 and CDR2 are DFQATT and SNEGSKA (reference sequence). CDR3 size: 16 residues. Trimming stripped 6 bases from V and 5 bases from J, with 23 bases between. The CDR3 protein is CSAPGFGGWGDQPQHF. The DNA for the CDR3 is TGCAGTGCGCCTGGCTTCGGGGGGTGGGGGGATCAGCCCCAGCATTTT.

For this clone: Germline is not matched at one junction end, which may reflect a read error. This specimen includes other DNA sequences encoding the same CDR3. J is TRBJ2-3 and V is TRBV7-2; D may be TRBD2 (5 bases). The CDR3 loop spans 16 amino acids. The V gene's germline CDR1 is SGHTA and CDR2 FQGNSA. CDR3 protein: CASSFGGPVGTDTQYF. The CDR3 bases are TGTGCCAGCAGCTTTGGAGGTCCTGTTGGCACAGATACTCAGTATTTT.

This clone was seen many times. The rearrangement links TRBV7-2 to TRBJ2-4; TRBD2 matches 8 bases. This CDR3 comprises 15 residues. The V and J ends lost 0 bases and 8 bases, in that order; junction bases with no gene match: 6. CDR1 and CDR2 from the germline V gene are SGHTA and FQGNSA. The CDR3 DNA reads TGTGCCAGCAGCTTAGCGCTGGCGGGAGGTCACATTCAGTACTTC. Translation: CASSLALAGGHIQYF.

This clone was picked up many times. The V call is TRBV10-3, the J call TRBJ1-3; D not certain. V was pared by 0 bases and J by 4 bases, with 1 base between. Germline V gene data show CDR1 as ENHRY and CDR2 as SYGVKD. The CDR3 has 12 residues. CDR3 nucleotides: TGTGCCATCAGTGAGTCAGGAAACACCATATATTTT. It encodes CAISESGNTIYF.

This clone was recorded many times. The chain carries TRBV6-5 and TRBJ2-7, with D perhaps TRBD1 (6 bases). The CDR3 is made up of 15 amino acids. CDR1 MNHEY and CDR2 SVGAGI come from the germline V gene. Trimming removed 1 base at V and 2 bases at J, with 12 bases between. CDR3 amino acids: CASSYLFRDTYEQYF. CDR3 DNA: TGTGCCAGCAGTTACTTATTCAGGGACACCTACGAGCAGTACTTC.

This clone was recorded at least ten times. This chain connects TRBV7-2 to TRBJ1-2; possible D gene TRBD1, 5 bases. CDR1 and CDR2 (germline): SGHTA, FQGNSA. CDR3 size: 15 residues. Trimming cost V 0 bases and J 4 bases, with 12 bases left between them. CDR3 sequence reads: CASSLAVQGVYGYTF. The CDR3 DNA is TGTGCCAGCAGCTTAGCGGTCCAGGGCGTCTATGGCTACACCTTC.

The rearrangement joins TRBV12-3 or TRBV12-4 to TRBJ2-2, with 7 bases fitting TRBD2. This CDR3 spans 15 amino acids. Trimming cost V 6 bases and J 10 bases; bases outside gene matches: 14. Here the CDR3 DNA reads TGTGCCAGCAGATTGGCGGACTACGCGGGGGTGGAGCTGTTTTTT. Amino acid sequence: CASRLADYAGVELFF.

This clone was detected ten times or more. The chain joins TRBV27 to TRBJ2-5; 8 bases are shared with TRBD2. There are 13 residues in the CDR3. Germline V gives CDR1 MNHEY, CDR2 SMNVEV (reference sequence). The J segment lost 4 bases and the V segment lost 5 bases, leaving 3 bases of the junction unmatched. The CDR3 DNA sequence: TGTGCCAGCAGTCTCGGGGGGGGAGAGACCCAGTACTTC. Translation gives CASSLGGGETQYF.

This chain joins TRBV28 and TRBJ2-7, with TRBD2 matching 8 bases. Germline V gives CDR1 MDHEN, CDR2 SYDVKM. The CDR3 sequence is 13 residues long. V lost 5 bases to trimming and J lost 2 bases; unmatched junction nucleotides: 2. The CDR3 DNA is TGTGCCAGCAGTCGGGGGGGGACCTACGAGCAGTACTTC. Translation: CASSRGGTYEQYF.

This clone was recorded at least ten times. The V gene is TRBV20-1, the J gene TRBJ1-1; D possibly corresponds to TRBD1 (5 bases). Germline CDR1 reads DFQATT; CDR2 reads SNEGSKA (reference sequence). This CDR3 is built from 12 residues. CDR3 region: CSPLAQGYLAFF. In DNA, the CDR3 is TGCAGCCCGCTAGCCCAGGGATATTTAGCTTTCTTT.

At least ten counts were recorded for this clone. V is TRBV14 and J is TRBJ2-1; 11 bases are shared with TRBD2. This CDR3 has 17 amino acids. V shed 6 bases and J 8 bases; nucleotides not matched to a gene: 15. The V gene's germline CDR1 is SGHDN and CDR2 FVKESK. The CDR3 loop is CASSPFSGRAKADEQFF. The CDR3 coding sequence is TGTGCCAGCAGTCCATTTAGCGGGAGGGCTAAAGCCGATGAGCAGTTCTTC.

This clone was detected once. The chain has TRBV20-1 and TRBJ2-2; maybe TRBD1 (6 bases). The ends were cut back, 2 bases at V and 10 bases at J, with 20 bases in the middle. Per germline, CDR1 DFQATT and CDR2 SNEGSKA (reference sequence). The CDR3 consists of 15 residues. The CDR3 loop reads CSARPATRGKLELFF. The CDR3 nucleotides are TGCAGTGCTAGACCAGCAACGAGGGGGAAACTGGAGCTGTTTTTT.

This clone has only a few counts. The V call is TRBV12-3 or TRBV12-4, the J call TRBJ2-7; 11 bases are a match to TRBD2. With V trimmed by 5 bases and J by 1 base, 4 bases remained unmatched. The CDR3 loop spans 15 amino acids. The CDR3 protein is CASSTTSGGSYEQYF. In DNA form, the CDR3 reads TGTGCCAGCAGTACAACTAGCGGGGGATCCTACGAGCAGTACTTC.